This T cell receptor (beta chain) was sequenced for a study of cytomegalovirus exposure and HLA in healthy donors. PCR amplification relied on 60 Vbeta primers (plus 13 Jbeta primers). Assay used: immunoSEQ multiplex PCR; TCRdb lists only in-frame clones, some missing. Here the sample spans some 65,000 clones, 62% being singletons. Note on this clone: Its antigen is as yet unknown.

J was trimmed by 5 bases and V by 2 bases; bases with no gene match: 8. CDR3 size: 15 residues. Germline V gives CDR1 SGHRS, CDR2 YFSETQ. Findings of the study overall: Analysis was carried out at a later point, and it linked a missense DCLRE1C variant to TCR beta V- and J-gene trimming. CMV serostatus stood as the only immune exposure information on hand. In a later analysis, at a false discovery rate of 0.05, roughly 17,000 TCR beta sequences matched HLA alleles.

The chain combines TRBV5-1 with TRBJ1-2; TRBD1 matches at 8 bases. Material: PBMCs. This receptor was taken from a man aged 30-40 years in good health and CMV-seronegative. CDR3 in amino acids: CASSFGAGGSYGYTF. In DNA, the CDR3 is TGCGCCAGCAGCTTTGGGGCAGGGGGCTCGTATGGCTACACCTTC.